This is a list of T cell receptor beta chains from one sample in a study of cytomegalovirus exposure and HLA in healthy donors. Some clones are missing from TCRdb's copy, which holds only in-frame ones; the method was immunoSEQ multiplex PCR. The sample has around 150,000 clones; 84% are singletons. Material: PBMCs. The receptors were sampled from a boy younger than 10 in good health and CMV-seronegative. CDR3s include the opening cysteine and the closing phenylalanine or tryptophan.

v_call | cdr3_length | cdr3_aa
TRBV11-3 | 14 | CASIRDRLNTEAFF
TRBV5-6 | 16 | CASSSRRLAWQEIQYF
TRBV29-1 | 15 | CSVGTRTGRLSGYTF
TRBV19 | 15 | CASGAWAGSGNTIYF
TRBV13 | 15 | CASSLNTRGSETQYF
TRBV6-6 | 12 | CASMAPNQPQHF
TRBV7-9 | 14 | CASSLGQAGQPRHF
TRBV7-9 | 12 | CASSSQAGEQFF
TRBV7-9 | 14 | CSSSLGGGGDGYTF
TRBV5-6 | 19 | CASSLVSWLGTYSGNTIYF
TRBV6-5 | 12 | CASSYHGSGYTF
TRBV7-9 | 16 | CASSLNGKSSGNTIYF
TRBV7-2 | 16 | CASSSLGSGMIYEQYF
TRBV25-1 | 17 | CASSEPVVRDSTGELFF
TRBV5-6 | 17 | CASSLTTATYRNYGYTF
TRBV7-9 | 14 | CASSLDIKADTQYF
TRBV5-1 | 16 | CASSLDVQGLGYGYTF
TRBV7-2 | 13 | CASSFMGGNEQFF
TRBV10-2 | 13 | CASIQQGPYGYTF
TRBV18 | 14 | CASSPRGPSYEQYF
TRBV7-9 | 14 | CSSSSGGTNEKLFF
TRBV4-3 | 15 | CASSQGSGRTGGYTF
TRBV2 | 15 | CASSGGQGTGNGYTF
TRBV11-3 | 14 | CASSLVQVGQPQHF
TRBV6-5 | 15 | CASSLDSLMNTEAFF
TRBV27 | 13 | CASSLPGTGEAFF
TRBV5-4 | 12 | CASSLIGRVAFF
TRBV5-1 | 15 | CASSLTQMNTGELFF